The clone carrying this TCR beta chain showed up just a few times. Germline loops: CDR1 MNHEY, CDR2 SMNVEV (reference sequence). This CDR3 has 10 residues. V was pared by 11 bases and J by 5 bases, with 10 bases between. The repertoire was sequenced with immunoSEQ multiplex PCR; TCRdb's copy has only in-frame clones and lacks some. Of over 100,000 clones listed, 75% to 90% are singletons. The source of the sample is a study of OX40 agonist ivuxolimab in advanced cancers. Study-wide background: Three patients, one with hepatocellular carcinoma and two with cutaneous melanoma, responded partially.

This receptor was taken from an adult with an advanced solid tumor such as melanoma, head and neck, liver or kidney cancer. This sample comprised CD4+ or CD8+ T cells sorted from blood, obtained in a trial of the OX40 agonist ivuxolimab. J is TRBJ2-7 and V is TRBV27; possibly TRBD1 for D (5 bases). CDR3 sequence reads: CAAPGHEQYF. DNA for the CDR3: TGTGCCGCCCCAGGGCACGAGCAGTACTTC.